The clone carrying this T cell receptor beta chain was seen only a few times. No antigen is known for it. J gave up 4 bases and V 5 bases, and 9 bases lay outside the gene matches. Germline V CDR1 and CDR2: MNHEY, SMNVEV (reference sequence). CDR3 length equals 17 residues. This sample is part of a study of CD8 T cells in ankylosing spondylitis. Researchers built TCR beta libraries using quantitative 5'-RACE with molecular barcodes. Each CDR3 protein is one row after TCRdb ran MiXCR on the 5' RACE reads. The profile shows roughly 230,000 distinct CDR3 sequences, approximately 20% of them singletons. The study, taken as a whole, reports: Disease-linked clones reportedly concentrated significantly in matched ankylosing spondylitis synovial fluid. Blood of patients with ankylosing spondylitis appeared to be characterized by a TCR beta motif of several highly homologous variants. Some motif variants had been reported before (in reactive arthritis synovial fluid and blood).

Sequencing was performed on blood, either unsorted or a sorted T cell fraction (not recorded which). The receptor comes from a male donor with ankylosing spondylitis or in good health (not recorded which). The genes are TRBV27 and TRBJ2-1; 12 bases match TRBD2. CDR3 nucleotides: TGTGCCAGCAGTCCCCGCTCCGGGACTAGCGGGTACAATGAGCAGTTCTTC. Its protein product is CASSPRSGTSGYNEQFF.